This T cell receptor (beta chain) was identified in a study of blood T cell repertoires in COVID-19. From germline, CDR1 is MNHEY and CDR2 SVGAGI. The CDR3 is 15 residues long. Germline trimming cut 7 bases from V and 2 bases from J; bases unmatched to any gene: 7. The table came from immunoSEQ multiplex PCR; TCRdb's copy has only in-frame clones and leaves some out. The sample lists roughly 250,000 clones, roughly 88% occurring once. The sequence was obtained from a woman aged 40 to 49 with acute COVID-19. The specimen was PBMCs or T cells enriched from blood (not recorded which). This chain links TRBV6-5 with TRBJ1-5; the match to TRBD1 covers 8 bases. The CDR3 DNA reads as TGTGCCAGCATCTCCGACAGGGGTGGCAATCAGCCCCAGCATTTT. Protein sequence: CASISDRGGNQPQHF.